Shown below are 7 T cell receptor beta chains from a single sample sequenced in a study of T-cell memory formation after mild COVID-19. TCRdb re-derived calls from the 5' RACE reads in MiXCR, one entry per CDR3 protein. The table shows roughly 310,000 distinct CDR3 sequences, with more than 15% occurring only once. Material for sequencing was PBMCs or a T cell subset sorted from them (not recorded which). These receptor sequences come from a man aged 18 to 30 who had mild COVID-19 (a few samples of this study predate the infection). Cell type and time point are not known.

The CDR3 region is CASSWAGGTGNTIYF. In DNA form, the CDR3 reads TGTGCCAGCAGCTGGGCCGGAGGGACTGGAAACACCATATATTTT. This sequence joins TRBV2 and TRBJ1-3, with unresolved D. In germline, CDR1 is SNHLY, CDR2 FYNNEI. The germline V and J ends were trimmed by 6 bases and 2 bases, with 14 bases remaining between them. CDR3 size: 15 residues. The entire variable domain, with the rest obtained from reference TRBV2 and TRBJ1-3, is as follows: EPEVTQTPSHQVTQMGQEVILRCVPISNHLYFYWYRQILGQKVEFLVSFYNNEISEKSEIFDDQFSVERPDGSNFTLKIRSTKLEDSAMYFCASSWAGGTGNTIYFGEGSWLTVV.

This clonotype was recorded a few times. The chain has TRBV5-5 and TRBJ1-1; D is ambiguous. Germline-derived CDR1 and CDR2 are SGHKS and YYEKEE (reference sequence). Between the trimmed V and J ends, which lost 0 bases and 7 bases, there was a span of 7 bases. The CDR3 is made up of 12 amino acids. The CDR3 reads CASSLGGFEAFF. The DNA for the CDR3 is TGTGCCAGCAGCTTGGGAGGGTTTGAAGCTTTCTTT.

The rearrangement joins TRBV5-1 to TRBJ1-6; tentative D call: TRBD1 (5 bases). This CDR3 spans 20 amino acids. Trimming took 1 base from V and 5 from J, leaving 25 bases between them. Germline V CDR1 and CDR2: SGHRS, YFSETQ. The CDR3 region has the DNA TGCGCCAGCAGCTTGATCCCGCAAGCCTGGACAAAGCCAGATAATTCACCCCTCCACTTT. This gives the protein CASSLIPQAWTKPDNSPLHF.

There are a few counts of this clonotype. V is TRBV4-1 and J is TRBJ1-2, with D unresolved. The CDR3 spans 15 residues. Germline CDR1 is MGHRA and CDR2 is YSYEKL. V shed 0 bases and J shed 6 bases, with 14 bases lying between them. The chain's CDR3 is CASSQDPGRFNGYTF. The CDR3 DNA sequence: TGCGCCAGCAGCCAAGATCCAGGCCGATTTAATGGCTACACCTTC.

This clonotype was observed a handful of times. The V call is TRBV4-2, the J call TRBJ2-3; D not resolved. V dropped 1 base and J dropped 6 bases, with 5 bases sitting between them. The CDR3 is made up of 12 amino acids. The germline CDR1 and CDR2 sequences are LGHNA and YNFKEQ. This chain's CDR3 is CASSQVDDTQYF. CDR3 nucleotide sequence: TGTGCCAGCAGCCAAGTAGATGATACGCAGTATTTT.

This clonotype turned up a few times. This chain uses TRBV12-3 or TRBV12-4 with TRBJ2-3, with 12 positions matching TRBD2. V shed 6 bases and J 6 bases; nucleotides not matched to a gene: 7. This CDR3 region has 15 residues. The CDR3: CASSPAGLAGDTQYF. CDR3 coding DNA: TGTGCCAGCAGCCCGGCCGGACTAGCGGGGGATACGCAGTATTTT.

This clonotype was counted only a few times. The J gene is TRBJ2-1, the V gene TRBV6-5, with D unclear. The CDR3 covers 13 residues. The V and J ends lost 5 bases and 5 bases respectively, with 10 bases between them. CDR1 MNHEY and CDR2 SVGAGI come from the germline V gene. The CDR3 DNA reads as TGTGCCAGCAGTCTCCGGTGGGACAATGAGCAGTTCTTC. This sequence encodes CASSLRWDNEQFF.